This TCR beta chain was found in a study of blood T cell repertoires in COVID-19. In the study overall: The United States, Italy and Spain supplied acute and convalescent COVID-19 samples. The analysed material was cDNA or gDNA that came from T cells, B-cell-depleted T cells, or PBMCs.

In the study's own analysis: Estimation of nucleated cell counts was performed using reference gene primer amplification. The repertoire was sequenced with immunoSEQ multiplex PCR; TCRdb's copy has only in-frame clones and lacks some. V, J and clone size are those of that table, while D and trimming were read from the DNA. The table lists fewer than 400,000 clones, 85% of them singletons, with roughly 3.4% in the top ten. The CDR3 covers 16 residues. Germline lookup yields CDR1 GTSNPN and CDR2 SVGIG (reference sequence). Trimming took 2 bases from V and 4 from J, leaving 20 bases between them. This chain connects TRBV30 to TRBJ2-5; D might be TRBD1 (6 bases). The material sequenced was peripheral blood. The clonotype originates from a woman younger than 35 with acute or convalescent COVID-19. CDR3 protein: CAWSSTETGLRETQYF. CDR3 in DNA: TGTGCCTGGAGTTCAACGGAGACAGGTCTTCGAGAGACCCAGTACTTC.